This TCR beta chain was sequenced for a study of blood T cell repertoires in COVID-19. About the research overall: Donors in the United States, Italy and Spain gave samples during acute or convalescent COVID-19. T cells, B-cell-depleted T cells, or PBMCs provided the cDNA or gDNA that served as material.

This CDR3 has 12 amino acids. V was shortened by 3 bases and J by 10 bases, with 10 bases between the two germline ends. Germline CDR1 reads SGHAT; CDR2 reads FQNNGV. The authors' processing: Amplification with reference gene primers provided the estimates of nucleated cell counts. The data were produced by immunoSEQ multiplex PCR, yet TCRdb's version contains in-frame clones alone and is incomplete. For V, J and clone size, that table is used; D and trimming come from the DNA. The table includes tens of thousands of clones, about four fifths detected once. This chain links TRBV11-2 with TRBJ2-1, with D maybe TRBD2 (5 bases). The source is a man between 45 and 60 years old with active COVID-19. The sample comprised peripheral blood. The CDR3 region has the DNA TGTGCCAGCAGCTTCCTTGGGGAGGAGCAGTTCTTC. Protein sequence: CASSFLGEEQFF.